This entry concerns a single T cell receptor (beta chain). This sample was taken from a study of blood T cell repertoires in COVID-19. As for the study in general: Samples representing acute and convalescent COVID-19 were sourced from the United States, Italy and Spain. Nucleic acid was either cDNA or gDNA, and it came from T cells, B-cell-depleted T cells, or PBMCs.

CDR3 length: 16 amino acids. Germline V gene lookup returns CDR1 SGHAT and CDR2 FQNNGV. Losses at the gene ends were 1 base for V and 2 bases for J; bases not matched to a gene: 5. Original methodology: The assay estimated nucleated cells by amplifying reference gene primers. Produced via immunoSEQ multiplex PCR; TCRdb's table is partial and in-frame only. Clonal size and the V and J genes are those of that table, whereas D and trimming came from the DNA. The sample lists about 110,000 clones; less than 85% were seen once. This receptor was identified in a human donor in a cohort sampled during active or convalescent COVID-19. This rearrangement joins TRBV11-2 to TRBJ2-3; 8 bases match TRBD2. The sample was peripheral blood. CDR3 coding DNA: TGTGCCAGCAGCTTAGGGTTTAGCGGGGACACAGATACGCAGTATTTT. Its translation: CASSLGFSGDTDTQYF. Drawing the rest from reference TRBV11-2 and TRBJ2-3, the complete variable domain is EAGVAQSPRYKIIEKRQSVAFWCNPISGHATLYWYQQILGQGPKLLIQFQNNGVVDDSQLPKDRFSAERLKGVDSTLKIQPAKLEDSAVYLCASSLGFSGDTDTQYFGPGTRLTVL.